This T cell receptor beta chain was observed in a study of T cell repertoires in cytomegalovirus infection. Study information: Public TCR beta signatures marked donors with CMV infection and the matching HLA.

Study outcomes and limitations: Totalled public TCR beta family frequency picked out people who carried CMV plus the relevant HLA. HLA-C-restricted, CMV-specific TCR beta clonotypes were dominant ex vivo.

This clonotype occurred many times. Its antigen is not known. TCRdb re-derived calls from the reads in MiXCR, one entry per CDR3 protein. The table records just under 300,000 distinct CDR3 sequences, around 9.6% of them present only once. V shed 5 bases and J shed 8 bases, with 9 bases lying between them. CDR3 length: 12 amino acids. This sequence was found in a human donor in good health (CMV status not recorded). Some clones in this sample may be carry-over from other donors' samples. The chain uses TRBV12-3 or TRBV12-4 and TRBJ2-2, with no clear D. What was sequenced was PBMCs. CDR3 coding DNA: TGTGCCAGCAGTCCCCTTAGGGGGGAGCTGTTTTTT. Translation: CASSPLRGELFF.